The clone carrying this T cell receptor beta chain has just a few counts. Its cognate antigen is unknown. The germline gives CDR1 SGHRS, CDR2 YFSETQ. CDR3 length: 15 residues. The ends lost 4 bases at V and 6 bases at J; junction bases unmatched: 7. Libraries for TCRalpha and TCRbeta carried sample barcodes and unique molecular identifiers via 5'RACE. TCRdb reprocessed the 5' RACE reads with MiXCR, giving one entry per CDR3 protein. The table shows 350,000 to 400,000 distinct CDR3 sequences, with about 21% occurring only once. This entry is derived from a study of T-cell memory formation after mild COVID-19. Study-wide results and limits: CD4+ contracting clones were found mainly in CM and EM, and CD8+ ones in EMRA. CD4/CD8 balance characterized clones contracting day 15 to 85, and CD4+ skew characterized later expanders.

The gene calls are TRBV5-1 and TRBJ2-5; 12 bases match TRBD2. The sample was PBMCs or a T cell subset sorted from them (not recorded which). The clonotype originates from an adult woman who had mild COVID-19 (a few samples of this study predate the infection). Cell type and time point are not known. This CDR3 is CASSPRTSGAKTQYF. The DNA of the CDR3 is TGCGCCAGCAGCCCCCGGACTAGCGGGGCCAAGACCCAGTACTTC.